The text below deals with one TCR beta chain. This entry belongs to a study of blood T cell repertoires in COVID-19. This CDR3 has 15 amino acids. Germline CDR1 is MNHEY and CDR2 is SVGAGI. The germline V and J ends were trimmed by 8 bases and 5 bases, with 18 bases remaining between them. In the source study's methods: Amplified reference gene primers provided the basis for estimating nucleated cell counts. TCRdb's copy holds only in-frame clones and misses some; the assay was immunoSEQ multiplex PCR. Clone size and V and J calls were adopted from that table, with D and trimming inferred from the DNA. This sample carries roughly 180,000 clones, roughly 87% of them seen once, and the ten largest clones take 2% to 2.5%. Participants were aged about 18 to 100 years from 24 US areas. Recovered status applied to Cohort 3 donors who had two consecutive negative PCRs. It also applied to those with clearance or with symptom resolution.

The sequence derives from a young woman who had recovered from COVID-19. The chain joins TRBV6-5 to TRBJ1-4, with TRBD1 as a possible D gene (6 bases). Sequenced: PBMCs or T cells enriched from blood (not recorded which). The CDR3 DNA is TGTGCCAGCGTCAAGGGGGGGGAATACAATGAAAAACTGTTTTTT. Encoded protein: CASVKGGEYNEKLFF.